These 16 T cell receptor beta chains came from one sample sequenced in a study of blood T cell repertoires in COVID-19. Sequencing was performed with immunoSEQ multiplex PCR; in TCRdb, only in-frame clones are kept and a portion is missing. The sample comprises 200,000 to 300,000 clones, roughly 80% of which are singletons, and 4.2% rests with the top ten. Specimen: peripheral blood. The receptors shown here come from a man aged 60 to 75 with acute or convalescent COVID-19.

The V gene is TRBV21-1, the J gene TRBJ2-3; the table's D call, TRBD2, has no DNA check behind it. TRBV21-1 is termed a pseudogene. The CDR3 contains 21 residues. The CDR3 sequence: CASSKPQRISWTSRLTDTQYF. The DNA for the CDR3 is TGTGCCAGCAGCAAACCGCAACGTATTTCGTGGACTAGCCGACTAACAGATACGCAGTATTTT.

This clone was observed a few times. The chain links TRBV3-1 (or the pseudogene TRBV3-2) to TRBJ1-2; 9 positions agree with TRBD1. Germline loops: CDR1 LGHDT, CDR2 YNNKEL (reference sequence). The CDR3 contains 16 residues. J gave up 3 bases and V 3 bases, and 8 bases lay outside the gene matches. The CDR3 spells CASSQGGQGSYYGYTF. The CDR3 DNA follows: TGTGCCAGCAGCCAGGGAGGACAGGGGTCCTACTATGGCTACACCTTC.

The rearrangement joins TRBV4-1 to TRBJ1-5; a possible D gene is TRBD1 (5 bases). CDR1 is MGHRA and CDR2 is YSYEKL in the germline V gene. Trimming removed 3 bases at V and 2 bases at J, with 14 bases between. The CDR3 consists of 16 residues. The CDR3 sequence is CASSHGGILGNQPQHF. The CDR3 nucleotides read TGCGCCAGCAGCCATGGGGGGATACTAGGCAATCAGCCCCAGCATTTT.

The chain recombines TRBV5-4 with TRBJ2-5, with D uncertain. Trimming pared 1 base from V and 4 bases from J, leaving 5 bases between. The CDR3 totals 12 residues. Germline values: CDR1 SGHNT, CDR2 YYREEE (reference sequence). The CDR3 DNA reads TGTGCCAGCAGCTTGCCAGGAGAGACCCAGTACTTC. It specifies CASSLPGETQYF.

The chain couples TRBV7-2 to TRBJ2-7, with a weak D call TRBD2 (6 bases). This CDR3 region has 14 residues. CDR1 SGHTA and CDR2 FQGNSA come from the germline V gene. V lost 3 bases and J 5 bases, leaving 14 bases between the germline ends. The CDR3 reads CASSFGLAPNEQYF. CDR3 bases: TGTGCCAGCAGCTTCGGGCTAGCGCCAAACGAGCAGTACTTC.

The V gene is TRBV30, the J gene TRBJ2-5; a weak D match, TRBD1 (7 bases). The CDR3 has 13 amino acids. Looked up from germline, CDR1 is GTSNPN and CDR2 is SVGIG (reference sequence). Trimming removed 5 bases from V and 2 bases from J, with 12 bases in between. The CDR3 loop is CAWRGTVQETQYF. As DNA, the CDR3 is TGTGCCTGGCGGGGGACAGTACAAGAGACCCAGTACTTC.

J is TRBJ2-7 and V is TRBV7-2; D ambiguous. V lost 2 bases, J lost 2 bases, and 7 bases lay in between. CDR3 length: 13 residues. Germline V lookup: CDR1 SGHTA, CDR2 FQGNSA. The CDR3 reads CASSLIRAYEQYF. Here the CDR3 DNA reads TGTGCCAGCAGCTTAATCCGGGCCTACGAGCAGTACTTC.

The chain combines TRBV18 with TRBJ1-1; TRBD1 agrees at 7 bases. The CDR3 totals 15 residues. In germline, CDR1 is KGHSH, CDR2 LQKENI. Trimming at V came to 2 bases and at J to 1 base, leaving 4 bases not matched to a gene. In DNA form, the CDR3 reads TGTGCCAGCTCACCAACGACAGGGTCGAACACTGAAGCTTTCTTT. Protein: CASSPTTGSNTEAFF.

The V call is TRBV27, the J call TRBJ1-2; D is ambiguous. The CDR3 totals 11 residues. Trimming took off 8 bases at V and 0 bases at J, with 4 bases between the two ends. Per germline, CDR1 MNHEY and CDR2 SMNVEV (reference sequence). The CDR3 region has the DNA TGTGCCAGCGGAGCTAACTATGGCTACACCTTC. Protein sequence: CASGANYGYTF.

The CDR3 sequence is CASSASATGELFF. The CDR3 region has the DNA TGTGCCAGCAGTGCGAGTGCCACCGGGGAGCTGTTTTTT. This sequence joins TRBV12-3 or TRBV12-4 and TRBJ2-2; D ambiguous. The germline V and J ends were trimmed by 5 bases and 4 bases, with 8 bases remaining between them. The CDR3 runs to 13 residues.

V is TRBV2 and J is TRBJ1-3; D remains unclear. Germline CDR1 reads SNHLY; CDR2 reads FYNNEI. Trimming shortened V by 7 bases and J by 3 bases, and 13 bases separated the two germline ends. This CDR3 is built from 14 residues. The CDR3 is CASIQEGFGNTIYF. As DNA, the CDR3 is TGTGCCAGCATCCAGGAGGGTTTTGGAAACACCATATATTTT.

The rearrangement joins TRBV9 to TRBJ2-5; weak D call: TRBD2 (7 bases). The CDR3 length is 16 residues. Germline CDR1 and CDR2: SGDLS and YYNGEE. V gave up 4 bases and J gave up 5 bases, with 21 bases separating them. CDR3 coding DNA: TGTGCCAGCAGCCCTTCCCCTGCGGGGGCCCGGGAGACCCAGTACTTC. It encodes CASSPSPAGARETQYF.

V gene TRBV12-5 combines with J gene TRBJ2-2; 11 bases align to TRBD1. V lost 9 bases to trimming and J lost 4 bases; unmatched junction nucleotides: 13. This CDR3 spans 17 amino acids. Germline-derived CDR1 and CDR2 are LGHNT and FRNRAP. This CDR3 reads CARGLGTGGGSTGELFF. CDR3 coding DNA: TGTGCTAGGGGGTTGGGGACAGGGGGGGGGAGCACCGGGGAGCTGTTTTTT. Combining the CDR3 with reference TRBV12-5 and TRBJ2-2 gives the whole variable domain DARVTQTPRHKVTEMGQEVTMRCQPILGHNTVFWYRQTMMQGLELLAYFRNRAPLDDSGMPKDRFSAEMPDATLATLKIQPSEPRDSAVYFCARGLGTGGGSTGELFFGEGSRLTVL.

The V call is TRBV2, the J call TRBJ1-5; the D is unclear. CDR1 is SNHLY, CDR2 FYNNEI, per germline. Trimming stripped 6 bases from V and 0 bases from J, with 12 bases between. CDR3 length equals 15 residues. The CDR3 region is CASSGAEASNQPQHF. In nucleotides, the CDR3 is TGTGCCAGCAGCGGAGCTGAAGCTAGCAATCAGCCCCAGCATTTT.

In this sample, this clone turned up once. Here the CDR3 DNA reads TGTGCCAGCACTTGGACAGGGCTGAACACTGAAGCTTTCTTT. It encodes CASTWTGLNTEAFF. The chain recombines TRBV28 with TRBJ1-1, with 8 bases lining up with TRBD1. Germline lookup yields CDR1 MDHEN and CDR2 SYDVKM. V shed 7 bases, J shed 0 bases, and the junction held 4 bases outside the gene matches. The CDR3 sequence is 14 residues long.

The rearrangement joins TRBV19 to TRBJ2-7, with TRBD1 identical over 12 bases. Germline V gives CDR1 LNHDA, CDR2 SQIVND (reference sequence). Trimming at V came to 8 bases and at J to 5 bases, leaving 10 bases not matched to a gene. The CDR3 is made up of 15 amino acids. The CDR3 region is CASAFGTGGADEQYF. The CDR3 nucleotides are TGTGCCAGTGCCTTCGGGACAGGGGGCGCCGACGAGCAGTACTTC.